The clone carrying this TCR beta chain has more than one count but fewer than ten. No antigen is known for it. The source of the sample is a study of naive and memory T cell subsets. The beta constant-region primer was an equimolar mix of two oligonucleotides covering TRBC1 and TRBC2. The cDNA 3' end received a ligated single-stranded oligonucleotide carrying the SP2 primer and a 12-nucleotide UMI. MiXCR, run by TCRdb on the UMI-ligation and nested PCR reads, gives a single entry per CDR3 protein. Of tens of thousands of distinct CDR3 sequences in the sample, around 14% were seen once. Notes on the study in general: In CD4 and CD8 cells, diversity dropped from naive through EMRA. Expression changes during T cell differentiation may affect RNA-based TCR counts.

Four subsets defined by CD45RA and CD27 were sorted after CD3, CD4, CD8 and live/dead staining. This TCR derives from a human donor in good health. Sequences were obtained from central memory CD4+ T cells from blood.

The CDR3 DNA sequence: TGTGCCAGTAAGACAGGGGGCTCTGGGGCCAACGTCCTGACTTTC. This encodes CASKTGGSGANVLTF. The V gene is TRBV19, the J gene TRBJ2-6; 9 bases match TRBD1. The germline V gene has CDR1 LNHDA and CDR2 SQIVND (reference sequence). The CDR3 has 15 residues. J gave up 0 bases and V 7 bases, and 1 base lay outside the gene matches.